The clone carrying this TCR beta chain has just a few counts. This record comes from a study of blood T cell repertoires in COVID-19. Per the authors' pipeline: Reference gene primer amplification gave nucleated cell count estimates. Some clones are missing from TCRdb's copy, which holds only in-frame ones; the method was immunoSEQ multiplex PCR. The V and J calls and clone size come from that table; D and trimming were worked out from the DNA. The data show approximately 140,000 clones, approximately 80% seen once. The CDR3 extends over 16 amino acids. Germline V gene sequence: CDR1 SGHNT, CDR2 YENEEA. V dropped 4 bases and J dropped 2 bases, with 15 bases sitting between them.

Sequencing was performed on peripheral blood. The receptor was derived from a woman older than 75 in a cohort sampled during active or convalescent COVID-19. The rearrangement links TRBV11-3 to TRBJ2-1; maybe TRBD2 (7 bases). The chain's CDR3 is CASSSWEGEAYNEQFF. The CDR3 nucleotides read TGTGCCAGCAGCTCGTGGGAGGGGGAAGCCTACAATGAGCAGTTCTTC.